This is a list of T cell receptor beta chains from one sample in a study of cytotoxic CD8 clonotypes in ibrutinib-treated CLL. The data were produced by immunoSEQ multiplex PCR, yet TCRdb's version contains in-frame clones alone and is incomplete. The repertoire has 11,000 to 15,000 clones, around 48% of them found once; the top ten carry under 40%. Sequencing used PBMCs, obtained at a 24-month disease-progression time point, from a patient treated with ibrutinib. The receptors shown here come from a human donor with chronic lymphocytic leukemia. Both conserved end residues are part of each CDR3. A D gene is named only where the DNA matches it firmly. Only some rows state a clone size, as once, few, many or a class for expanded clones.

j_call: TRBJ1-1; clone_size: NA; d_call: TRBD1; v_call: TRBV19; cdr3_nt: TGTGCCAGTAGTATGGAAGGGACAGGGGGCGGCAACACTGAAGCTTTCTTT; cdr3_aa: CASSMEGTGGGNTEAFF
j_call: TRBJ2-2; clone_size: once; d_call: TRBD2; v_call: TRBV14; cdr3_nt: TGTGCCAGCAGCCCCGGACTAGCGGGGGTGCTATTCGGGGAGCTGTTTTTT; cdr3_aa: CASSPGLAGVLFGELFF
j_call: TRBJ1-6; clone_size: few; d_call: NA; v_call: TRBV7-9; cdr3_nt: TGTGCCAGCAGCCCCGCCGGGGGTTTCAATAATTCACCCCTCCACTTT; cdr3_aa: CASSPAGGFNNSPLHF
j_call: TRBJ2-5; clone_size: NA; d_call: NA; v_call: TRBV27; cdr3_nt: TGTGCCAGCAGTTTGTCCTCCCAAGAGACCCAGTACTTC; cdr3_aa: CASSLSSQETQYF
j_call: TRBJ2-7; clone_size: NA; d_call: NA; v_call: TRBV6-1; cdr3_nt: TGTGCCAGCAGAGGGCAGAACTACGAGCAGTACTTC; cdr3_aa: CASRGQNYEQYF
j_call: TRBJ2-7; clone_size: few; d_call: NA; v_call: TRBV5-1; cdr3_nt: TGCGCCAGCAGCTTCCGGGACGCCTCCTACGAGCAGTACTTC; cdr3_aa: CASSFRDASYEQYF
j_call: TRBJ2-2; clone_size: NA; d_call: TRBD1; v_call: TRBV6-5; cdr3_nt: TGTGCCAGCAGTTACTCAGGGGGCGCTAACGGGGAGCTGTTTTTT; cdr3_aa: CASSYSGGANGELFF
j_call: TRBJ1-3; clone_size: few; d_call: TRBD1; v_call: TRBV10-3; cdr3_nt: TGTGCCATCAGTGACTGGACAGGGGGCCTCGGAAACACCATATATTTT; cdr3_aa: CAISDWTGGLGNTIYF
j_call: TRBJ1-2; clone_size: NA; d_call: TRBD1; v_call: TRBV29-1; cdr3_nt: TGCAGCGTTAGAAGTATGGACAGGGGTAACTATGGCTACACCTTC; cdr3_aa: CSVRSMDRGNYGYTF
j_call: TRBJ2-7; clone_size: NA; d_call: NA; v_call: TRBV2; cdr3_nt: TGTGCCAGCAGGGTCAGCTACGAGCAGTACTTC; cdr3_aa: CASRVSYEQYF
j_call: TRBJ2-3; clone_size: NA; d_call: NA; v_call: TRBV7-2; cdr3_nt: TGTGCCAGCAGCTTAGCGGGTTTATTGGCAGATACGCAGTATTTT; cdr3_aa: CASSLAGLLADTQYF
j_call: TRBJ1-2; clone_size: NA; d_call: NA; v_call: TRBV20-1; cdr3_nt: TGCAGTGCTACGGACAACTATGGCTACACCTTC; cdr3_aa: CSATDNYGYTF
j_call: TRBJ2-3; clone_size: NA; d_call: NA; v_call: TRBV29-1; cdr3_nt: TGCAGCGTTGAAGATCAAGCCGCCGGGGGAACCACAGATACGCAGTATTTT; cdr3_aa: CSVEDQAAGGTTDTQYF
j_call: TRBJ2-3; clone_size: NA; d_call: NA; v_call: TRBV30; cdr3_nt: TGTGCCTGGAGTGTAAAGGTTTTAGATACGCAGTATTTT; cdr3_aa: CAWSVKVLDTQYF
j_call: TRBJ1-2; clone_size: few; d_call: NA; v_call: TRBV5-5; cdr3_nt: TGTGCCAGCAGCTTGGACCAGGCTAACTATGGCTACACCTTC; cdr3_aa: CASSLDQANYGYTF
j_call: TRBJ1-2; clone_size: NA; d_call: NA; v_call: TRBV30; cdr3_nt: TGTGCCTGGAGTCGGGGACGGAACTATGGCTACACCTTC; cdr3_aa: CAWSRGRNYGYTF
j_call: TRBJ1-4; clone_size: NA; d_call: NA; v_call: TRBV19; cdr3_nt: TGTGCCAGTAGTATAGGAGGGGTTGAAGAAAAACTGTTTTTT; cdr3_aa: CASSIGGVEEKLFF
j_call: TRBJ1-1; clone_size: NA; d_call: TRBD1; v_call: TRBV5-4; cdr3_nt: TGTGCCAGCAGCTTGGACAGGGGTATGAACACTGAAGCTTTCTTT; cdr3_aa: CASSLDRGMNTEAFF
j_call: TRBJ1-1; clone_size: few; d_call: NA; v_call: TRBV9; cdr3_nt: TGTGCCAGCAGCCTGCAGGTAAGGGAAAACACTGAAGCTTTCTTT; cdr3_aa: CASSLQVRENTEAFF
j_call: TRBJ2-5; clone_size: NA; d_call: NA; v_call: TRBV5-5; cdr3_nt: TGTGCCAGCAGCCCGGGCCCCCACGGGGAGACCCAGTACTTC; cdr3_aa: CASSPGPHGETQYF
j_call: TRBJ1-1; clone_size: few; d_call: TRBD1; v_call: TRBV7-9; cdr3_nt: TGTGCCAGCAGCCCAAGGGGACAGGGGGCTAGAACTGAAGCTTTCTTT; cdr3_aa: CASSPRGQGARTEAFF
j_call: TRBJ2-1; clone_size: few; d_call: TRBD2; v_call: TRBV11-2; cdr3_nt: TGTGCCAGCAGCTCCCAGGAGCGGGGTTGGCAGTTCTTC; cdr3_aa: CASSSQERGWQFF
j_call: TRBJ1-6; clone_size: NA; d_call: NA; v_call: TRBV7-9; cdr3_nt: TGTGCCAGCGGCATCTTGGACTCCTATGATTCACCCCTCCACTTT; cdr3_aa: CASGILDSYDSPLHF
j_call: TRBJ2-3; clone_size: few; d_call: NA; v_call: TRBV5-1; cdr3_nt: TGCGCCAGCAGCCAGTGGGGGGCTAGCACAGATACGCAGTATTTT; cdr3_aa: CASSQWGASTDTQYF
j_call: TRBJ1-5; clone_size: once; d_call: TRBD1; v_call: TRBV9; cdr3_nt: TGTGCCAGCAGCGTAGCTGGGACAGGTAATCAGCCCCAGCATTTT; cdr3_aa: CASSVAGTGNQPQHF
j_call: TRBJ1-2; clone_size: NA; d_call: NA; v_call: TRBV11-2; cdr3_nt: TGTGCCAGCAGCCCCGGACAGTTCTATGGCTACACCTTC; cdr3_aa: CASSPGQFYGYTF
j_call: TRBJ1-2; clone_size: NA; d_call: NA; v_call: TRBV27; cdr3_nt: TGTGCCAGCAGTTCCCGTCAAATGGGGTCTGGCTACACCTTC; cdr3_aa: CASSSRQMGSGYTF
j_call: TRBJ2-3; clone_size: few; d_call: TRBD2; v_call: TRBV15; cdr3_nt: TGTGCCACCAGCAGAGTCCCAACTAGCGGGGGTTCAGATACGCAGTATTTT; cdr3_aa: CATSRVPTSGGSDTQYF
j_call: TRBJ2-6; clone_size: few; d_call: NA; v_call: TRBV5-4; cdr3_nt: TGTGCCAGCAGCTTGAAGAGCTCTGGGGCCAACGTCCTGACTTTC; cdr3_aa: CASSLKSSGANVLTF
j_call: TRBJ2-1; clone_size: NA; d_call: NA; v_call: TRBV19; cdr3_nt: TGTGCCAGTAGTTCCCTGAATATGGGCAACAATGAGCAGTTCTTC; cdr3_aa: CASSSLNMGNNEQFF
j_call: TRBJ2-3; clone_size: NA; d_call: TRBD2; v_call: TRBV5-6; cdr3_nt: TGTGCCAGCAGGCGCGGGGGTGATACGCAGTATTTT; cdr3_aa: CASRRGGDTQYF
j_call: TRBJ1-2; clone_size: few; d_call: NA; v_call: TRBV27; cdr3_nt: TGTGCCAGCAGTTTCGGTCTGGGAGGGGAAGGCTACACCTTC; cdr3_aa: CASSFGLGGEGYTF
j_call: TRBJ1-2; clone_size: NA; d_call: NA; v_call: TRBV7-9; cdr3_nt: TGTGCCAGCAGTTTCCGCTCTCCGTGGGGCTACACCTTC; cdr3_aa: CASSFRSPWGYTF
j_call: TRBJ1-6; clone_size: NA; d_call: TRBD1; v_call: TRBV2; cdr3_nt: TGTGCCAGCAGCGAACAGGGGTTTGGGAATTCACCCCTCCACTTT; cdr3_aa: CASSEQGFGNSPLHF
j_call: TRBJ1-2; clone_size: few; d_call: NA; v_call: TRBV19; cdr3_nt: TGTGCCAGTAGTATAGGAACAGGGAGATCCGGCTACACCTTC; cdr3_aa: CASSIGTGRSGYTF
j_call: TRBJ1-2; clone_size: NA; d_call: NA; v_call: TRBV7-9; cdr3_nt: TGTGCCAGCAGGCCAATAGACGGAGGCGGGGATTATGGCTACACCTTC; cdr3_aa: CASRPIDGGGDYGYTF
j_call: TRBJ2-4; clone_size: NA; d_call: NA; v_call: TRBV4-1; cdr3_nt: TGCGCCAGCAGCCACGATCTAAAGACGGGAGCCAAAAACATTCAGTACTTC; cdr3_aa: CASSHDLKTGAKNIQYF
j_call: TRBJ2-5; clone_size: once; d_call: NA; v_call: TRBV4-1; cdr3_nt: TGCGCCAGCAGCCATTCTAAGGGGAACCGACAAGAGACCCAGTACTTC; cdr3_aa: CASSHSKGNRQETQYF